The 25 T cell receptor beta chains below come from one sample, sequenced in a study of T cell changes during pregnancy in multiple sclerosis. The assay was immunoSEQ multiplex PCR, and TCRdb's table has in-frame clones only and misses some. The sample lists some 40,000 clones; about 89% were seen once. Material: CD4+ T cells from peripheral blood mononuclear cells, obtained in the first trimester of pregnancy. The source of these receptors is a female donor with multiple sclerosis, enrolled in a pregnancy study.

The V gene is TRBV5-5, the J gene TRBJ1-1; D is uncertain. Trimming cost V 3 bases and J 3 bases, with 18 bases left between them. CDR1 SGHKS and CDR2 YYEKEE come from the germline V gene (reference sequence). This CDR3 spans 16 amino acids. In DNA form, the CDR3 reads TGTGCCAGCAGCTGGGGAGCGGGGTTGTTGGACACTGAAGCTTTCTTT. It translates to CASSWGAGLLDTEAFF.

This sequence joins TRBV5-6 and TRBJ1-4; 10 nucleotides agree with TRBD1. The CDR3 consists of 14 residues. With V trimmed by 4 bases and J by 5 bases, 2 bases remained unmatched. Germline-derived CDR1 and CDR2 are SGHDT and YYEEEE. As DNA, the CDR3 is TGTGCCAGCAGCCAGGGACAGGGGAATGAAAAACTGTTTTTT. Amino acids: CASSQGQGNEKLFF.

This chain links TRBV9 with TRBJ2-5; 7 bases align to TRBD2. V dropped 0 bases and J dropped 6; count of bases not matched to a gene: 11. Germline CDR1 reads SGDLS; CDR2 reads YYNGEE. The CDR3 covers 16 residues. CDR3 sequence (DNA): TGTGCCAGCAGCGTAGATCCAGCGGGGTACCAGAAGACCCAGTACTTC. Translation: CASSVDPAGYQKTQYF.

This chain links TRBV4-1 with TRBJ1-1, with D possibly TRBD1 on 6 matching bases. Germline CDR1 and CDR2: MGHRA and YSYEKL. Trimming cost V 0 bases and J 1 base, with 12 bases left between them. The CDR3 runs 16 residues. DNA of the CDR3: TGCGCCAGCAGCCAAGATGAGGACAGACCGAACACTGAAGCTTTCTTT. This gives the protein CASSQDEDRPNTEAFF.

The CDR3 bases are TGTGCCAGCAGTAGGGAACAGGGGGCTTTTTTTTGTGGCTACACCTTC. Amino acids: CASSREQGAFFCGYTF. This chain uses TRBV25-1 with TRBJ1-2, with 9 bases that match TRBD1. The CDR3 is made up of 16 amino acids. CDR1 is MGHDK, CDR2 SYGVNS, per germline. J was trimmed by 7 bases and V by 5 bases; bases with no gene match: 14.

The chain employs TRBV7-3 and TRBJ1-4, with D maybe TRBD1 (6 bases). Germline-derived CDR1 and CDR2 are SGHTA and FQGTGA. Trimming took 0 bases from V and 7 from J, leaving 15 bases between them. CDR3 length: 16 amino acids. The CDR3: CASSLTGTRAVEKLFF. For the CDR3, the DNA is TGTGCCAGCAGCTTAACCGGGACACGGGCGGTTGAAAAACTGTTTTTT.

This clone showed up just once. This chain joins TRBV4-3 and TRBJ2-2; D might be TRBD2 (6 bases). The CDR3 runs to 16 residues. V shed 0 bases and J shed 6 bases, with 14 bases lying between them. Germline V CDR1 and CDR2: LGHNA, YSLEER. This CDR3 is CASSQDWRDRSGELFF. CDR3 nucleotides: TGCGCCAGCAGCCAAGATTGGCGGGATAGATCCGGGGAGCTGTTTTTT.

The rearrangement uses TRBV2 and TRBJ2-7; TRBD1 matches at 9 bases. Germline V lookup: CDR1 SNHLY, CDR2 FYNNEI. The CDR3 is 13 amino acids. Trimming cost V 9 bases and J 1 base; bases outside gene matches: 4. CDR3 sequence reads: CARRGQGSYEQYF. CDR3 DNA: TGTGCCAGGAGGGGACAGGGTTCCTACGAGCAGTACTTC.

The V call is TRBV6-1, the J call TRBJ1-3; D not certain. The CDR3 totals 16 residues. V shed 0 bases and J shed 0 bases, with 9 bases lying between them. Germline-derived CDR1 and CDR2 are MNHNS and SASEGT. CDR3 DNA: TGTGCCAGCAGTGAAGCGCGCGGGTCCTCTGGAAACACCATATATTTT. Amino acid sequence: CASSEARGSSGNTIYF.

The chain recombines TRBV5-6 with TRBJ2-5, with D tentatively TRBD2 (6 bases). Per germline, CDR1 SGHDT and CDR2 YYEEEE. Trimming removed 6 bases at V and 4 bases at J, with 16 bases between. This CDR3 is 14 amino acids long. This CDR3 reads CASTLEGTGETQYF. The CDR3 DNA is TGTGCCAGCACCCTGGAGGGGACGGGAGAGACCCAGTACTTC.

A single count supports this clone. This sequence joins TRBV10-3 and TRBJ2-5, with 9 bases identical to TRBD2. The CDR3 totals 14 residues. Germline V gene sequence: CDR1 ENHRY, CDR2 SYGVKD. The V and J ends lost 10 bases and 0 bases, in that order; junction bases with no gene match: 6. The CDR3 DNA is TGTGCCACTGGGGCGGGAGGGTACCAAGAGACCCAGTACTTC. It yields the protein CATGAGGYQETQYF.

The gene calls are TRBV30 and TRBJ2-1; 10 nucleotides match TRBD2. V shed 0 bases and J 1 base; nucleotides not matched to a gene: 12. Germline values: CDR1 GTSNPN, CDR2 SVGIG (reference sequence). This CDR3 is 19 amino acids long. The CDR3 DNA is TGTGCCTGGAGTGTACTCGCTAGCGGGAGAATTGGATCCTACAATGAGCAGTTCTTC. Encoded protein: CAWSVLASGRIGSYNEQFF.

V gene TRBV29-1 combines with J gene TRBJ2-1, with D possibly being TRBD2 (6 bases). With 4 bases removed from V and 1 base from J, the gap between germline ends came to 14 bases. CDR1 is SQVTM and CDR2 is ANQGSEA in the germline V gene. CDR3 length: 15 residues. The CDR3 DNA follows: TGCAGCGTTGGCGGGACGAGTCGTTCCTACAATGAGCAGTTCTTC. Protein sequence: CSVGGTSRSYNEQFF.

The chain links TRBV5-1 to TRBJ2-7; 9 bases match TRBD2. The germline CDR1 and CDR2 sequences are SGHRS and YFSETQ. V shed 3 bases, J shed 2 bases, and the junction held 3 bases outside the gene matches. The CDR3 contains 14 residues. This CDR3 is CASSSGTSPYEQYF. The CDR3 nucleotides are TGCGCCAGCAGCTCCGGGACTAGCCCCTACGAGCAGTACTTC.

This clone occurred once. This sequence joins TRBV19 and TRBJ1-5, with D possibly TRBD1 on 6 matching bases. The germline V and J ends were trimmed by 7 bases and 0 bases, with 13 bases remaining between them. Germline V lookup: CDR1 LNHDA, CDR2 SQIVND (reference sequence). The CDR3 totals 15 residues. CDR3: CASNPDRPSNQPQHF. The CDR3 region has the DNA TGTGCCAGTAACCCGGACAGACCTAGCAATCAGCCCCAGCATTTT.

This rearrangement joins TRBV18 to TRBJ1-2; D gene uncertain. V gave up 2 bases and J gave up 5 bases, with 9 bases separating them. The CDR3 has 13 amino acids. Germline V gives CDR1 KGHSH, CDR2 LQKENI. CDR3 coding DNA: TGTGCCAGCTCACCAAGTACGGAGTATGGCTACACCTTC. Residues: CASSPSTEYGYTF.

The V and J genes are TRBV7-9 and TRBJ2-5; 7 bases map to TRBD1. CDR1 and CDR2 from the germline V gene are SEHNR and FQNEAQ (reference sequence). This CDR3 spans 17 amino acids. The trim removed 2 bases at V and 4 bases at J, leaving 13 bases unmatched. The CDR3 loop is CASSLPFTAGGSETQYF. Here the CDR3 DNA reads TGTGCCAGCAGCTTACCTTTCACGGCAGGGGGTTCAGAGACCCAGTACTTC.

This chain uses TRBV5-6 with TRBJ1-4; 9 nucleotides align to TRBD1. V trimming: 2 bases; J trimming: 5 bases; junction bases outside the gene matches: 4. CDR1 and CDR2 from the germline V gene are SGHDT and YYEEEE. This CDR3 has 15 residues. DNA for the CDR3: TGTGCCAGCAGCTTTGTGGGACAGGGAAATGAAAAACTGTTTTTT. Its translation: CASSFVGQGNEKLFF. Looking up the rest from reference TRBV5-6 and TRBJ1-4 gives the full variable domain: DAGVTQSPTHLIKTRGQQVTLRCSPKSGHDTVSWYQQALGQGPQFIFQYYEEEERQRGNFPDRFSGHQFPNYSSELNVNALLLGDSALYLCASSFVGQGNEKLFFGSGTQLSVL.

The chain employs TRBV18 and TRBJ1-2, with TRBD1 matching 10 bases. CDR3 length equals 15 residues. The germline V gene encodes CDR1 KGHSH and CDR2 LQKENI. J was trimmed by 2 bases and V by 3 bases; bases with no gene match: 3. CDR3 sequence (DNA): TGTGCCAGCTCACCGCAGACAGGGGGCAACTATGGCTACACCTTC. Its protein product is CASSPQTGGNYGYTF.

This clone was seen once. The chain is built from TRBV19 and TRBJ2-7; possibly TRBD1 for D (6 bases). The CDR3 runs 12 residues. Per germline, CDR1 LNHDA and CDR2 SQIVND (reference sequence). The V gene lost 3 bases and the J gene lost 5 bases, with 8 bases spanning the gap. The CDR3 reads CASSMSGDEQYF. As DNA, the CDR3 is TGTGCCAGTAGTATGTCAGGGGACGAGCAGTACTTC.

J is TRBJ2-2 and V is TRBV6-1, with TRBD2 as a possible D gene (5 bases). Trimming shortened V by 7 bases and J by 1 base, and 13 bases separated the two germline ends. The CDR3 runs to 15 residues. In germline, CDR1 is MNHNS, CDR2 SASEGT. CDR3 in amino acids: CASKMGGRNTGELFF. CDR3 coding DNA: TGTGCCAGCAAAATGGGCGGGCGGAACACCGGGGAGCTGTTTTTT.

The chain carries TRBV7-2 and TRBJ1-5; D not certain. Germline-derived CDR1 and CDR2 are SGHTA and FQGNSA. V lost 3 bases, J lost 0 bases, and 6 bases lay in between. This CDR3 spans 14 amino acids. The CDR3 bases are TGTGCCAGCAGCTTCCACTATAGCAATCAGCCCCAGCATTTT. Encoded protein: CASSFHYSNQPQHF.

The CDR3: CASSLTSSGRTYEQYF. DNA for the CDR3: TGTGCCAGCAGCTTAACCTCTAGCGGGAGAACCTACGAGCAGTACTTC. The gene calls are TRBV7-2 and TRBJ2-7, with TRBD2 identical over 10 bases. The germline V gene encodes CDR1 SGHTA and CDR2 FQGNSA. Trimming cost V 2 bases and J 2 bases; bases outside gene matches: 6. There are 16 residues in the CDR3.

The rearrangement joins TRBV10-3 to TRBJ1-4; D call uncertain. The CDR3 covers 14 residues. The germline V and J ends were trimmed by 2 bases and 5 bases, with 9 bases remaining between them. Germline values: CDR1 ENHRY, CDR2 SYGVKD. The CDR3 protein is CAISERSQNEKLFF. The CDR3 DNA is TGTGCCATCAGTGAGAGGAGTCAGAATGAAAAACTGTTTTTT.

The chain links TRBV27 to TRBJ2-2, with 9 bases identical to TRBD2. The CDR3 sequence is 20 residues long. Unmatched junction bases numbered 19, after V lost 6 bases and J lost 2 bases. The germline gives CDR1 MNHEY, CDR2 SMNVEV (reference sequence). This CDR3 is CASRLRQRPSGALNTGELFF. For the CDR3, the DNA is TGTGCCAGCAGACTCAGACAACGGCCTAGCGGGGCATTAAACACCGGGGAGCTGTTTTTT.